Given below is one TCR beta chain in context. The target antigen is unknown. Scientists ran DNA taken from cultured CD4+ T cells through the Oncomine TCR Beta short-read assay for sequencing. Using its own MiXCR run on the PCR reads, TCRdb lists one record per CDR3 protein. The repertoire consists of around 7,800 distinct CDR3 sequences, with approximately 59% occurring once and the leading ten covering approximately 35%. With 3 bases clipped from V and 3 bases from J, the junction kept 6 bases outside the gene matches. This CDR3 is built from 15 residues. Germline CDR1 and CDR2: DFQATT and SNEGSKA (reference sequence). These data come from a study of vaccination and CD4 T cells after COVID-19. Study details: Researchers treated control cultures with a CEFX pool, an HIV-1 Nef pool, or no peptide.

Documented treatment: roughly ten-day PBMC culture with coronavirus spike peptide pools or control peptides (ViraFEST assay). Half the growth medium was swapped for new IL-2 medium on days 3 and 7. The J gene is TRBJ2-3, the V gene TRBV20-1; 10 bases align to TRBD2. The receptor was isolated from a human donor who had recovered from COVID-19. The sequenced sample was CD4+ T cells from blood, cultured in vitro. The CDR3 here is CSARFSGRGTDTQYF. CDR3 sequence (DNA): TGCAGTGCTAGGTTCAGCGGGAGGGGAACAGATACGCAGTATTTT.